The 20 T cell receptor beta chains given below trace back to one sample, sequenced in a study of cytomegalovirus exposure and HLA in healthy donors. The study ran its PCR with 60 Vbeta and 13 Jbeta primers. Using immunoSEQ multiplex PCR, the repertoire was profiled, and TCRdb retains in-frame clones only, with some absent. The sample holds around 100,000 clones, more than 70% seen once. The specimen was PBMCs. These receptors all stem from a male donor in good health and CMV-seropositive.

In this sample, this clone turned up once. This rearrangement joins TRBV28 to TRBJ1-3; 7 bases align to TRBD1. Germline CDR1 is MDHEN and CDR2 is SYDVKM. Germline trimming cut 6 bases from V and 8 bases from J; bases unmatched to any gene: 13. The CDR3 extends over 15 amino acids. The CDR3 here is CASRPNRGLGDTIYF. CDR3 nucleotide sequence: TGTGCCAGCAGACCAAACAGGGGTCTCGGAGACACCATATATTTT.

The rearrangement joins TRBV6-5 to TRBJ2-5; the match to TRBD2 covers 7 bases. Germline V gene sequence: CDR1 MNHEY, CDR2 SVGAGI. The CDR3 is 15 residues long. V shed 7 bases, J shed 4 bases, and the junction held 12 bases outside the gene matches. CDR3 DNA sequence: TGTGCCAGCACTCGAGGGGCGGGAGCGGGAGAGACCCAGTACTTC. Protein: CASTRGAGAGETQYF.

This sequence joins TRBV4-3 and TRBJ1-4; D is unclear. The CDR3 consists of 15 residues. Trimming removed 1 base from V and 0 bases from J, with 6 bases in between. The germline V gene encodes CDR1 LGHNA and CDR2 YSLEER. CDR3 nucleotides: TGCGCCAGCAGCCAAGCGAGGGCAACTAATGAAAAACTGTTTTTT. It translates to CASSQARATNEKLFF.

The J gene is TRBJ2-7, the V gene TRBV6-1; 7 bases match TRBD1. This CDR3 is 12 amino acids long. Germline CDR1 and CDR2: MNHNS and SASEGT. Trimming took 4 bases from V and 3 from J; bases not matched to a gene: 0. CDR3 in amino acids: CASSGQGYEQYF. The CDR3 DNA reads as TGTGCCAGCAGTGGACAGGGCTACGAGCAGTACTTC.

The chain couples TRBV27 to TRBJ2-7; maybe TRBD2 (5 bases). The CDR3 runs 15 residues. The germline V gene encodes CDR1 MNHEY and CDR2 SMNVEV (reference sequence). The V gene lost 1 base and the J gene lost 3 bases, with 13 bases spanning the gap. The CDR3 spells CASSLYFEGHYEQYF. In nucleotides, the CDR3 is TGTGCCAGCAGTTTATATTTTGAGGGCCACTACGAGCAGTACTTC.

The chain carries TRBV7-9 and TRBJ2-5; 12 bases are a match to TRBD1. This CDR3 comprises 16 residues. J gave up 5 bases and V 5 bases, and 9 bases lay outside the gene matches. The V gene's germline CDR1 is SEHNR and CDR2 FQNEAQ (reference sequence). CDR3 in DNA: TGTGCCAGCAGCGCTTCCGGGACAGGGGGCGGGGAGACCCAGTACTTC. Translated, it gives CASSASGTGGGETQYF.

J is TRBJ2-3 and V is TRBV7-2, with a tentative D call TRBD1 (5 bases). The CDR3 consists of 15 residues. In germline, CDR1 is SGHTA, CDR2 FQGNSA. The V gene lost 4 bases and the J gene lost 4 bases, with 15 bases spanning the gap. The CDR3 bases are TGTGCCAGCAGCTATAGGGGTGGGGCAGCAGATACGCAGTATTTT. Its protein is CASSYRGGAADTQYF.

The chain combines TRBV30 with TRBJ2-3, with D tentatively TRBD2 (6 bases). V lost 3 bases and J 1 base, leaving 14 bases between the germline ends. Germline values: CDR1 GTSNPN, CDR2 SVGIG (reference sequence). The CDR3 is 15 residues long. The CDR3 DNA follows: TGTGCCTGGAGCAGCGGGCCTAGCGGCACAGATACGCAGTATTTT. Translation gives CAWSSGPSGTDTQYF.

J is TRBJ2-7 and V is TRBV27; D possibly corresponds to TRBD2 (6 bases). From germline, CDR1 is MNHEY and CDR2 SMNVEV (reference sequence). CDR3 size: 14 residues. Trimming left V 6 bases short and J 4 bases short, with 16 bases between. CDR3 residues: CASSLTGLRYEQYF. CDR3 bases: TGTGCCAGCAGCTTGACGGGACTCAGATACGAGCAGTACTTC.

The chain employs TRBV9 and TRBJ2-1; 10 bases match TRBD2. V lost 0 bases to trimming and J lost 2 bases; unmatched junction nucleotides: 5. The V gene's germline CDR1 is SGDLS and CDR2 YYNGEE. The CDR3 length is 17 residues. The CDR3 coding sequence is TGTGCCAGCAGCGTAGAGAGCGGGAGGGTCACCTACAATGAGCAGTTCTTC. Translated: CASSVESGRVTYNEQFF.

This clone has more than one count but fewer than ten. The rearrangement joins TRBV30 to TRBJ2-5; D perhaps matches TRBD1 (6 bases). The DNA end is more similar to TRBJ2-7, so the J call may be wrong. This CDR3 region has 12 residues. Germline lookup yields CDR1 GTSNPN and CDR2 SVGIG (reference sequence). The CDR3, as DNA: TGTGCCTGGAGTGTAGGGGGTTACGAGCAGTACTTC. Translated, it gives CAWSVGGYEQYF.

The rearrangement uses TRBV11-3 and TRBJ2-3; D is undetermined. Germline lookup yields CDR1 SGHNT and CDR2 YENEEA. V lost 5 bases to trimming and J lost 5 bases, with 8 bases between them. The length of the CDR3 is 12 residues. CDR3 sequence reads: CASSAVGDTQYF. The CDR3 region has the DNA TGTGCCAGCAGCGCGGTAGGAGATACGCAGTATTTT.

This clone has only a few counts. The chain is built from TRBV27 and TRBJ2-1, with TRBD2 as a possible D gene (5 bases). This CDR3 is 11 amino acids long. Germline CDR1 reads MNHEY; CDR2 reads SMNVEV (reference sequence). Deletions cut 5 bases from V and 9 bases from J, with 8 bases between. CDR3: CASSPGFEQFF. For the CDR3, the DNA is TGTGCCAGCAGTCCGGGATTTGAGCAGTTCTTC.

This sequence joins TRBV9 and TRBJ2-2, with D perhaps matching TRBD2 (6 bases). Germline CDR1 reads SGDLS; CDR2 reads YYNGEE. The germline V and J ends were trimmed by 0 bases and 3 bases, with 9 bases remaining between them. This CDR3 contains 15 residues. CDR3 region: CASSVAPGDTGELFF. DNA of the CDR3: TGTGCCAGCAGCGTAGCCCCGGGGGACACCGGGGAGCTGTTTTTT.

This chain connects TRBV5-1 to TRBJ2-1; 9 bases line up with TRBD1. CDR1 is SGHRS and CDR2 is YFSETQ in the germline V gene. V shed 4 bases, J shed 5 bases, and the junction held 7 bases outside the gene matches. CDR3 size: 15 residues. The CDR3 sequence is CASSPGTGLNNEQFF. The CDR3 bases are TGCGCCAGCAGCCCCGGGACAGGGCTAAACAATGAGCAGTTCTTC.

This chain links TRBV5-1 with TRBJ2-7, with 9 bases lining up with TRBD2. CDR1 is SGHRS, CDR2 YFSETQ, per germline. V was clipped by 0 bases and J by 3 bases; unmatched bases: 4. The CDR3 contains 15 residues. CDR3 sequence: CASSLVASGIYEQYF. In nucleotides, the CDR3 is TGCGCCAGCAGCTTGGTCGCTAGCGGGATCTACGAGCAGTACTTC.

The V call is TRBV9, the J call TRBJ1-3; TRBD1 matches at 8 bases. This CDR3 region has 17 residues. In germline, CDR1 is SGDLS, CDR2 YYNGEE. The ends lost 1 base at V and 3 bases at J; junction bases unmatched: 9. Here the CDR3 DNA reads TGTGCCAGCAGCGTATCAGGGGGCTTAAATGGTGGAAACACCATATATTTT. It encodes CASSVSGGLNGGNTIYF.

The CDR3 nucleotides are TGTGCCAGCAGCTCCTCCCGACTAGACTACAATGAGCAGTTCTTC. It specifies CASSSSRLDYNEQFF. The chain uses TRBV11-2 and TRBJ2-1; tentatively, D is TRBD2 (6 bases). CDR1 is SGHAT, CDR2 FQNNGV, per germline. Trimming removed 4 bases at V and 3 bases at J, with 13 bases between. CDR3 length: 15 residues.

The gene calls are TRBV28 and TRBJ1-1; 8 bases fit TRBD1. This CDR3 has 14 amino acids. With V trimmed by 9 bases and J by 4 bases, 10 bases remained unmatched. CDR1 MDHEN and CDR2 SYDVKM come from the germline V gene. The CDR3 sequence: CASFSGQVSTEAFF. The CDR3 region has the DNA TGTGCCAGTTTCTCGGGACAGGTCTCCACTGAAGCTTTCTTT.

The chain uses TRBV9 and TRBJ2-5; D remains unclear. The V end was cut by 0 bases, the J end by 5 bases, with 11 bases between. Germline CDR1 SGDLS, CDR2 YYNGEE. The CDR3 sequence is 14 residues long. This CDR3 reads CASSVEGLRETQYF. The CDR3 DNA is TGTGCCAGCAGCGTAGAAGGATTGCGGGAGACCCAGTACTTC.